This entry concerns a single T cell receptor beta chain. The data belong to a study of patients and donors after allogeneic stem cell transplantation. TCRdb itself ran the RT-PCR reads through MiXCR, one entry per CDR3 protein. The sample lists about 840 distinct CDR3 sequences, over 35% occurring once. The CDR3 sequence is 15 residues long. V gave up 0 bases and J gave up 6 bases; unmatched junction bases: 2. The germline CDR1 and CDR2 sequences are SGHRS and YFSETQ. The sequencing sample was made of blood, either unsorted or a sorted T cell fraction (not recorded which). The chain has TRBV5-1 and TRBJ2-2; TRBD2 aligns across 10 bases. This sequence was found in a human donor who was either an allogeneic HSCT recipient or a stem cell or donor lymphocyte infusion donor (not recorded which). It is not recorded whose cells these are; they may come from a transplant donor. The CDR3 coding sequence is TGCGCCAGCAGCTTGGCCACTAGCGGGGCCGGGGAGCTGTTTTTT. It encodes CASSLATSGAGELFF.